This entry lists 32 T cell receptor beta chains sequenced from one sample in a study of CD8 T cells in ankylosing spondylitis (dated by TCRdb to 2016 to 2017). The study at large found these results: A TCR beta motif of about 8 highly homologous amino acid variants appeared characteristic of blood from ankylosing spondylitis patients.

Libraries were made using 5' RACE. Sequenced on an Illumina HiSeq 2500. In TCRdb, the public reads were trimmed at Q25 with fastp and aligned with MiXCR, with productive beta chains retained. Rows matching on CDR3 protein sequence are summarized as one entry with the most common DNA and genes. The sample table records 650,000 to 800,000 distinct CDR3 sequences; over 15% of these occur just once. The top ten hold around 20% of the sample. These receptors lack a known antigen. Material for sequencing was blood, either unsorted or a sorted T cell fraction (not recorded which). The receptor set was obtained from a male donor with ankylosing spondylitis.

V and J are TRBV27 and TRBJ2-1; tentatively, D is TRBD2 (6 bases). This CDR3 is built from 15 residues. V lost 8 bases and J lost 0, with 14 bases in between. Germline loops: CDR1 MNHEY, CDR2 SMNVEV (reference sequence). The CDR3 DNA sequence: TGTGCCAGCCACGGGGGAGCCTCCTCCTACAATGAGCAGTTCTTC. Protein product: CASHGGASSYNEQFF.

This clonotype was picked up many times. This chain links TRBV4-3 with TRBJ2-7; 12 nucleotides match TRBD1. CDR3 length equals 15 residues. The V gene end was trimmed by 3 bases and the J gene end by 3 bases; junction bases not matched to a gene: 3. CDR1 and CDR2 (germline): LGHNA, YSLEER. The CDR3 reads CASSQGQGAGYEQYF. As DNA, the CDR3 is TGCGCCAGCAGCCAGGGACAGGGGGCTGGCTACGAGCAGTACTTC.

This clonotype appeared a few times. This rearrangement joins TRBV20-1 to TRBJ2-1; D uncertain. V lost 5 bases and J lost 3, with 14 bases in between. The CDR3 spans 14 residues. The germline CDR1 and CDR2 sequences are DFQATT and SNEGSKA (reference sequence). CDR3 loop: CSAQDAALYNEQFF. CDR3 in DNA: TGCAGTGCTCAAGACGCCGCCCTCTACAATGAGCAGTTCTTC.

The rearrangement uses TRBV19 and TRBJ2-3, with D possibly called TRBD1 or TRBD2 (5 bases each). V lost 7 bases, J lost 6 bases, and 17 bases lay in between. CDR3 length equals 14 residues. Germline CDR1 LNHDA, CDR2 SQIVND (reference sequence). CDR3 nucleotide sequence: TGTGCCAGTACTGTAAACGGGGCACAGGATACGCAGTATTTT. Translated, it gives CASTVNGAQDTQYF.

This sequence joins TRBV3-1 and TRBJ1-2, with no clear D. Germline assignment: CDR1 LGHDT and CDR2 YNNKEL (reference sequence). Trimming removed 0 bases at V and 4 bases at J, with 12 bases between. The CDR3 extends over 15 amino acids. CDR3 region: CASSQETGTVYGYTF. CDR3 in DNA: TGTGCCAGCAGCCAAGAAACGGGCACAGTCTATGGCTACACCTTC. Variable domain in full (rest from reference TRBV3-1 and TRBJ1-2): DTAVSQTPKYLVTQMGNDKSIKCEQNLGHDTMYWYKQDSKKFLKIMFSYNNKELIINETVPNRFSPKSPDKAHLNLHINSLELGDSAVYFCASSQETGTVYGYTFGSGTRLTVV.

A few counts support this clonotype. The rearrangement joins TRBV9 to TRBJ1-1; 11 nucleotides line up with TRBD1. With 0 bases clipped from V and 3 bases from J, the junction kept 7 bases outside the gene matches. The CDR3 runs to 17 residues. The V gene's germline CDR1 is SGDLS and CDR2 YYNGEE. CDR3 residues: CASSVAPGQGGDTEAFF. The CDR3 DNA follows: TGTGCCAGCAGCGTAGCCCCGGGACAGGGGGGCGACACTGAAGCTTTCTTT.

This clonotype was picked up a small number of times. J is TRBJ2-1 and V is TRBV24-1; TRBD2 is a possible D gene (5 bases). The germline gives CDR1 KGHDR, CDR2 SFDVKD. V was trimmed by 6 bases and J by 1 base, leaving 12 bases between them. CDR3 size: 15 residues. The chain's CDR3 is CATSYQSGSYNEQFF. CDR3 nucleotide sequence: TGTGCCACCAGTTACCAGTCGGGGTCCTACAATGAGCAGTTCTTC.

This clonotype appeared once. This chain connects TRBV28 to TRBJ2-7; 13 bases align to TRBD2. The V gene end was trimmed by 6 bases and the J gene end by 7 bases; junction bases not matched to a gene: 9. This CDR3 is 15 amino acids long. In germline, CDR1 is MDHEN, CDR2 SYDVKM. The CDR3 region has the DNA TGTGCCAGCAGACCCACTAGCGGGAGGGCGAGGGAGCAGTACTTC. This codes for CASRPTSGRAREQYF.

The table lists this clonotype with a few counts. In DNA form, the CDR3 reads TGTGCCAGCAGTTCCCCAGGGTTAGGGCCCCAGCATTTT. Translation: CASSSPGLGPQHF. The genes are TRBV28 and TRBJ1-5; D possibly corresponds to TRBD1 (5 bases). Deletions cut 4 bases from V and 9 bases from J, with 13 bases between. Germline V CDR1 and CDR2: MDHEN, SYDVKM. CDR3 length: 13 residues.

The table lists this clonotype with a few counts. The V call is TRBV7-3, the J call TRBJ2-5; D uncertain. Trimming took 5 bases from V and 5 from J, leaving 9 bases between them. The CDR3 runs to 12 residues. Germline CDR1 SGHTA, CDR2 FQGTGA. The CDR3 DNA reads TGTGCCAGCAGCGCCGATCTTGAGACCCAGTACTTC. Amino acid sequence: CASSADLETQYF.

This clonotype was observed a handful of times. The rearrangement uses TRBV20-1 and TRBJ1-5; D unresolved. The CDR3 extends over 15 amino acids. Germline CDR1 DFQATT, CDR2 SNEGSKA (reference sequence). V was pared by 4 bases and J by 4 bases, with 17 bases between. CDR3 DNA: TGCAGTGCTATTGGCCGCAGTCCGGGGAATCAGCCCCAGCATTTT. It is translated as CSAIGRSPGNQPQHF.

This clonotype was observed a handful of times. The chain has TRBV5-5 and TRBJ1-4; the match to TRBD1 covers 11 bases. The ends lost 4 bases at V and 8 bases at J; junction bases unmatched: 10. Germline loops: CDR1 SGHKS, CDR2 YYEKEE (reference sequence). The CDR3 extends over 16 amino acids. CDR3: CASSGGGTGGGEKLFF. CDR3 nucleotides: TGTGCCAGCAGCGGAGGTGGGACAGGGGGAGGCGAAAAACTGTTTTTT.

As to this clonotype: Germline and junction disagree at one end, which may indicate a read error. The J gene is TRBJ1-5, the V gene TRBV12-3 or TRBV12-4; 8 positions match TRBD1. There are 18 residues in the CDR3. The CDR3 region has the DNA TGTGCCATCAGTCACCGTCCGGGACAGGAAAGTAGCAATCAGCCCCAGCATTTT. It is translated as CAISHRPGQESSNQPQHF.

This clonotype was picked up a small number of times. This CDR3 reads CSVDGWTGGYGYTF. The CDR3 nucleotides are TGCAGCGTCGATGGCTGGACAGGAGGGTATGGCTACACCTTC. This chain links TRBV29-1 with TRBJ1-2; 7 bases align to TRBD1. The CDR3 loop spans 14 amino acids. Trimming cost V 6 bases and J 5 bases; bases outside gene matches: 12. Germline-derived CDR1 and CDR2 are SQVTM and ANQGSEA. Full variable domain (remainder filled in from reference TRBV29-1 and TRBJ1-2): SAVISQKPSRDICQRGTSLTIQCQVDSQVTMMFWYRQQPGQSLTLIATANQGSEATYESGFVIDKFPISRPNLTFSTLTVSNMSPEDSSIYLCSVDGWTGGYGYTFGSGTRLTVV.

Ten or more counts support this clonotype. This chain links TRBV7-2 with TRBJ2-3; TRBD2 agrees at 11 bases. Per the germline V gene, CDR1 is SGHTA and CDR2 is FQGNSA. This CDR3 spans 15 amino acids. J was trimmed by 4 bases and V by 3 bases; bases with no gene match: 3. CDR3 coding DNA: TGTGCCAGCAGCTTGATGGGACTAGCGGCAGATACGCAGTATTTT. Translated: CASSLMGLAADTQYF.

The rearrangement joins TRBV9 to TRBJ2-1; 8 nucleotides align to TRBD2. This CDR3 contains 18 residues. The trim removed 4 bases at V and 7 bases at J, leaving 19 bases unmatched. In germline, CDR1 is SGDLS, CDR2 YYNGEE. The CDR3 nucleotides read TGTGCCAGCAGCCCTTCGCGGGAGGTGGGGCCGACGGGGAATGAGCAGTTCTTC. It encodes CASSPSREVGPTGNEQFF.

This clonotype was observed a single time. The chain carries TRBV25-1 and TRBJ2-1; tentatively, D is TRBD1 (6 bases). The germline V gene encodes CDR1 MGHDK and CDR2 SYGVNS. The CDR3 sequence is 20 residues long. The V end was cut by 4 bases, the J end by 4 bases, with 29 bases between. The CDR3 loop is CASSGPPPTSLDRGYNEQFF. The CDR3 region has the DNA TGTGCCAGCAGTGGGCCCCCCCCCACCTCTCTGGACAGAGGATACAATGAGCAGTTCTTC.

The chain employs TRBV5-1 and TRBJ2-7; TRBD1 matches 11 bases. The CDR3 length is 15 residues. Trimming removed 0 bases from V and 3 bases from J; junction bases left unmatched: 2. Germline CDR1 reads SGHRS; CDR2 reads YFSETQ. CDR3 in DNA: TGCGCCAGCAGCTTGGGCGGGACAGGGGGCTACGAGCAGTACTTC. Amino acid sequence: CASSLGGTGGYEQYF.

This clonotype was counted a few times. The chain recombines TRBV4-3 with TRBJ1-3; D not resolved. V was clipped by 6 bases and J by 2 bases, with 14 bases between them. This CDR3 comprises 15 residues. Germline assignment: CDR1 LGHNA and CDR2 YSLEER. CDR3 residues: CASSPDRSPGNTIYF. Written as DNA, the CDR3 is TGCGCCAGCAGTCCCGACCGATCGCCTGGAAACACCATATATTTT.

This chain joins TRBV7-6 and TRBJ2-7; possibly TRBD1 for D (6 bases). CDR1 is SGHVS, CDR2 FNYEAQ, per germline. The CDR3 consists of 14 residues. Trimming pared 3 bases from V and 4 bases from J, leaving 13 bases between. CDR3 bases: TGTGCCAGCAGCTTCGAACAGGGTGGTTACGAGCAGTACTTC. Amino acid sequence: CASSFEQGGYEQYF. The entire variable domain, with the rest obtained from reference TRBV7-6 and TRBJ2-7, is as follows: GAGVSQSPRYKVTKRGQDVALRCDPISGHVSLYWYRQALGQGPEFLTYFNYEAQQDKSGLPNDRFSAERPEGSISTLTIQRTEQRDSAMYRCASSFEQGGYEQYFGPGTRLTVT.

This clonotype came up a few times. This chain joins TRBV5-4 and TRBJ2-3; TRBD1 agrees at 7 bases. Germline V gene data show CDR1 as SGHNT and CDR2 as YYREEE (reference sequence). The J segment lost 1 base and the V segment lost 3 bases, leaving 5 bases of the junction unmatched. The CDR3 consists of 15 residues. DNA for the CDR3: TGTGCCAGCAGCTCACAGGGGATGGGCACAGATACGCAGTATTTT. Amino acids: CASSSQGMGTDTQYF.

The chain links TRBV6-1 to TRBJ2-1; D is unclear. The CDR3 sequence is 14 residues long. The germline V gene has CDR1 MNHNS and CDR2 SASEGT. V was clipped by 0 bases and J by 10 bases, with 13 bases between them. This CDR3 reads CASSEAHGYWEQFF. The CDR3 bases are TGTGCCAGCAGTGAAGCGCACGGGTATTGGGAGCAGTTCTTC.

This clonotype has a count of ten or more. The J gene is TRBJ2-3, the V gene TRBV5-1; either TRBD1 or TRBD2 may fit D (5 bases each). The CDR3 is 17 residues long. Deletions cut 1 base from V and 3 bases from J, with 18 bases between. Germline lookup yields CDR1 SGHRS and CDR2 YFSETQ. CDR3 region: CASSLPPPGRTTDTQYF. The CDR3 DNA is TGCGCCAGCAGCTTGCCACCCCCGGGACGGACAACAGATACGCAGTATTTT. The full variable domain, with the rest looked up from reference TRBV5-1 and TRBJ2-3, is KAGVTQTPRYLIKTRGQQVTLSCSPISGHRSVSWYQQTPGQGLQFLFEYFSETQRNKGNFPGRFSGRQFSNSRSEMNVSTLELGDSALYLCASSLPPPGRTTDTQYFGPGTRLTVL.

The genes are TRBV14 and TRBJ2-3; unclear D gene. Germline assignment: CDR1 SGHDN and CDR2 FVKESK. This CDR3 contains 14 residues. Trimming removed 0 bases from V and 2 bases from J, with 6 bases in between. CDR3 nucleotides: TGTGCCAGCAGCCAAGATCTGTACACAGATACGCAGTATTTT. This encodes CASSQDLYTDTQYF.

The rearrangement joins TRBV20-1 to TRBJ2-3; 9 bases map to TRBD2. Germline loops: CDR1 DFQATT, CDR2 SNEGSKA (reference sequence). The V segment lost 6 bases and the J segment 0 bases; nucleotides outside the gene matches: 4. This CDR3 is built from 14 residues. CDR3 bases: TGCAGTGCAGCGGGAGGTATAAGCACAGATACGCAGTATTTT. It is translated as CSAAGGISTDTQYF.

The CDR3 DNA is TGTGCCAGCAGCCGCTCCCAGAAGCCTGGGGCCAACGTCCTGACTTTC. Its translation: CASSRSQKPGANVLTF. The chain couples TRBV12-3 or TRBV12-4 to TRBJ2-6, with no clear D. V lost 6 bases, J lost 2 bases, and 14 bases lay in between. The CDR3 contains 16 residues.

The chain is built from TRBV11-2 and TRBJ2-2; D is perhaps TRBD1 or TRBD2 (5 bases each). CDR1 and CDR2 from the germline V gene are SGHAT and FQNNGV. V dropped 1 base and J dropped 9 bases, with 21 bases sitting between them. CDR3 length: 17 residues. DNA of the CDR3: TGTGCCAGCAGCTTAGGCCCCGGGACCCACTTTAGCCGGGAGCTGTTTTTT. Protein product: CASSLGPGTHFSRELFF.

The chain recombines TRBV4-2 with TRBJ1-5; 9 bases are a match to TRBD1. Germline V gives CDR1 LGHNA, CDR2 YNFKEQ. V lost 4 bases to trimming and J lost 1 base; unmatched junction nucleotides: 11. The CDR3 sequence is 18 residues long. The CDR3: CASSLYRTGATSNQPQHF. The CDR3 region has the DNA TGTGCCAGCAGCCTTTACCGGACAGGGGCGACCAGCAATCAGCCCCAGCATTTT.

The chain carries TRBV20-1 and TRBJ1-1, with D possibly matching TRBD1 (6 bases). The length of the CDR3 is 15 residues. The germline gives CDR1 DFQATT, CDR2 SNEGSKA (reference sequence). V was pared by 5 bases and J by 0 bases, with 16 bases between. CDR3 region: CSAGPSDSLNTEAFF. The CDR3 nucleotides read TGCAGTGCTGGCCCATCGGACAGTCTGAACACTGAAGCTTTCTTT.

This clonotype was counted a few times. The gene calls are TRBV14 and TRBJ2-1; D gene ambiguous. Trimming cost V 3 bases and J 1 base, with 4 bases left between them. The CDR3 loop spans 13 amino acids. The germline V gene encodes CDR1 SGHDN and CDR2 FVKESK. CDR3: CASSHGSYNEQFF. CDR3 nucleotides: TGTGCCAGCAGCCATGGATCCTACAATGAGCAGTTCTTC.

CDR3 coding DNA: TGCGCCAGCAGCCCCCTGGGGGAGACCAAAAACATTCAGTACTTC. Its translation is CASSPLGETKNIQYF. The chain has TRBV5-1 and TRBJ2-4; D is tentatively TRBD1 or TRBD2 (5 bases each). V was cut by 4 bases and J by 2 bases, with 13 bases left in between. Germline values: CDR1 SGHRS, CDR2 YFSETQ. The CDR3 is made up of 15 amino acids.

The chain couples TRBV18 to TRBJ1-2; D uncertain. The germline CDR1 and CDR2 sequences are KGHSH and LQKENI. Trimming left V 0 bases short and J 8 bases short, with 13 bases between. This CDR3 is built from 14 residues. The CDR3, as DNA: TGTGCCAGCTCACCACCGGGAATCCCGGACGGCTACACCTTC. Translated: CASSPPGIPDGYTF.